These 8 T cell receptor beta chains share one sample of origin, sequenced in a study of metastatic and nonmetastatic thyroid tumors. All patients were treatment-naive before thyroid surgery. TCRdb called clones again from the PCR reads with MiXCR. The sample lists about 27,000 clones, 13% occurring once. Sequencing was carried out using blood. Receptor source: a female donor with papillary thyroid cancer or a benign thyroid nodule (not recorded which). Some clones in this sample may be carry-over from other donors' samples.

CDR3 in amino acids: CASSPDLSYEQYF. For the CDR3, the DNA is TGTGCCAGCAGCCCAGACCTATCCTACGAGCAGTACTTC. The chain carries TRBV11-1 and TRBJ2-7; D ambiguous. This CDR3 region has 13 residues. Per germline, CDR1 SGHAT and CDR2 FQDESV (reference sequence). Deletions cut 5 bases from V and 1 base from J, with 9 bases between. Supplemented by reference TRBV11-1 and TRBJ2-7, the full variable domain reads EAEVAQSPRYKITEKSQAVAFWCDPISGHATLYWYRQILGQGPELLVQFQDESVVDDSQLPKDRFSAERLKGVDSTLKIQPAELGDSAMYLCASSPDLSYEQYFGPGTRLTVT.

This clone was seen many times. At the DNA level, this CDR3 is encoded by other sequences in the same sample as well. The genes are TRBV18 and TRBJ2-1; D unresolved. The CDR3 covers 15 residues. Germline loops: CDR1 KGHSH, CDR2 LQKENI. V lost 0 bases and J lost 0, with 6 bases in between. In DNA form, the CDR3 reads TGTGCCAGCTCACCACCGTCAGTCTCCTACAATGAGCAGTTCTTC. As protein: CASSPPSVSYNEQFF. Variable domain in full (rest from reference TRBV18 and TRBJ2-1): NAGVMQNPRHLVRRRGQEARLRCSPMKGHSHVYWYRQLPEEGLKFMVYLQKENIIDESGMPKERFSAEFPKEGPSILRIQQVVRGDSAAYFCASSPPSVSYNEQFFGPGTRLTVL.

In its sample, this clone was seen a few times. Relative to the germline gene, one junction end is altered; a read error may explain this. This chain joins TRBV7-8 and TRBJ2-3; D is undetermined. Germline-derived CDR1 and CDR2 are SGHVS and FQNEAQ. This CDR3 has 12 residues. The chain's CDR3 is CAGSLEADTQYF. The CDR3 bases are TGTGCCGGCAGCCTAGAAGCAGATACGCAGTATTTT.

This clone was found many times. The CDR3 region has the DNA TGTGCCAGCAGCTTAGCCAGACAGCCGAACACTGAAGCTTTCTTT. Translation: CASSLARQPNTEAFF. The chain uses TRBV7-2 and TRBJ1-1, with D perhaps TRBD1 (5 bases). This CDR3 has 15 residues. CDR1 SGHTA and CDR2 FQGNSA come from the germline V gene. V was pared by 0 bases and J by 1 base, with 9 bases between.

A remark on this clone: Germline is not matched at one junction end, which may reflect a read error. CDR3 nucleotide sequence: TGTGCGAGCAGCCCCTGGGGGGCCAACTATGGGGCCAACGTCCTGACTTTC. Amino acids: CASSPWGANYGANVLTF. This sequence joins TRBV12-3 or TRBV12-4 and TRBJ2-6; possibly TRBD1 or TRBD2 for D (6 bases each). CDR3 size: 17 residues.

This clone was observed many times. The V and J genes are TRBV6-1 and TRBJ2-5; 8 nucleotides line up with TRBD1. The CDR3 has 14 amino acids. Germline V gene data show CDR1 as MNHNS and CDR2 as SASEGT. J lost 4 bases, V lost 5 bases, and 6 bases had no gene match. CDR3 in DNA: TGTGCCAGCAGTCCCAGGGGGCGCGCAGAGACCCAGTACTTC. It translates to CASSPRGRAETQYF.

This clone is medium-sized within its sample. V and J are TRBV27 and TRBJ2-3; perhaps TRBD1 as D (7 bases). V lost 2 bases and J lost 4, with 10 bases in between. Per the germline V gene, CDR1 is MNHEY and CDR2 is SMNVEV (reference sequence). The CDR3 totals 14 residues. The DNA of the CDR3 is TGTGCCAGCAGTTTAAGCAGGGGGGCAGATACGCAGTATTTT. Translation gives CASSLSRGADTQYF.

There are many counts of this clone. The CDR3 here is CASSQVHYNSPLHF. The DNA of the CDR3 is TGTGCCAGCAGCCAAGTCCACTATAATTCACCCCTCCACTTT. V is TRBV3-1 and J is TRBJ1-6; no firm D call. The germline V gene encodes CDR1 LGHDT and CDR2 YNNKEL (reference sequence). The CDR3 contains 14 residues. Trimming removed 1 base at V and 3 bases at J, with 4 bases between.